What follows describes a single T cell receptor beta chain. This specimen belongs to a study of blood T cell repertoires in COVID-19. The assay was immunoSEQ multiplex PCR, and TCRdb's table has in-frame clones only and misses some. The data hold about 240,000 clones, with about nine tenths observed a single time. The material sequenced was peripheral blood. The clonotype comes from a man aged 55 to 70 with acute or convalescent COVID-19.

DNA of the CDR3: TGTGCCAGCAGTGGCGCTAGCGGGATCTACAATGAGCAGTTCTTC. Its protein is CASSGASGIYNEQFF. The rearrangement uses TRBV2 and TRBJ2-1, with 9 bases that match TRBD2. The J segment lost 3 bases and the V segment lost 4 bases, leaving 4 bases of the junction unmatched. Germline V lookup: CDR1 SNHLY, CDR2 FYNNEI. The CDR3 spans 15 residues.